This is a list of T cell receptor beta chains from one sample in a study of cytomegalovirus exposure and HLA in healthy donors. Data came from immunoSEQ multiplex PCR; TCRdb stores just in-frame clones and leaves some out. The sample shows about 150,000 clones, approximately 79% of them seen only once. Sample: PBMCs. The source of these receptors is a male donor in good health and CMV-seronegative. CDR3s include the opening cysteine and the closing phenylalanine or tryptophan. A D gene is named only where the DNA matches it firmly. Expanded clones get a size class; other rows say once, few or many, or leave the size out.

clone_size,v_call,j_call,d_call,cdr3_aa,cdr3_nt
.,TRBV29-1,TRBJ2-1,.,CSVDRVDNEQFF,TGCAGCGTTGATCGGGTTGACAATGAGCAGTTCTTC
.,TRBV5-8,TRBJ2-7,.,CASSQRTYEQYF,TGTGCCAGCAGCCAGCGGACCTACGAGCAGTACTTC
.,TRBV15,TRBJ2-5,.,CATSRDTQETQYF,TGTGCCACCAGCAGAGATACACAAGAGACCCAGTACTTC
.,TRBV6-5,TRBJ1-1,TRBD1,CASSYSDRGGTEAFF,TGTGCCAGCAGTTACTCAGACAGGGGAGGGACTGAAGCTTTCTTT
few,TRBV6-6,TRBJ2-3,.,CASSRQEQDTQYF,TGTGCCAGCAGTCGACAGGAGCAAGATACGCAGTATTTT
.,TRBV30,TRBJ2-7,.,CAWSVRWAGTPYEQYF,TGTGCCTGGAGTGTAAGGTGGGCAGGAACCCCCTACGAGCAGTACTTC
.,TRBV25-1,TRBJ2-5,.,CASSSPLSDLWSRETQYF,TGTGCCAGCAGTTCACCCTTGTCCGACCTTTGGTCTAGGGAGACCCAGTACTTC
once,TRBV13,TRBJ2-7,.,CASSLDRLPYEQYF,TGTGCCAGCAGCCTTGACAGGCTTCCCTACGAGCAGTACTTC
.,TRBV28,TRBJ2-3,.,CASSLPLGRSTDTQYF,TGTGCCAGCAGTTTACCCCTGGGGAGAAGCACAGATACGCAGTATTTT
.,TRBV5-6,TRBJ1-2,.,CASSLRRGHYGYTF,TGTGCCAGCAGCTTGCGCAGGGGCCACTATGGCTACACCTTC
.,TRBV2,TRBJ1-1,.,CASGRMMNTEAFF,TGTGCCAGCGGCAGGATGATGAACACTGAAGCTTTCTTT
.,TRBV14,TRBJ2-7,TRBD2,CASSQLGLAGAYEQYF,TGTGCCAGCAGCCAACTAGGACTAGCGGGAGCTTACGAGCAGTACTTC
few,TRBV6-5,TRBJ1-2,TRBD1,CASSYRDRGNYGYTF,TGTGCCAGCAGTTACCGGGACAGGGGTAACTATGGCTACACCTTC
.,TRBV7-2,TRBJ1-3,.,CASSLVGGRSSGNTIYF,TGTGCCAGCAGCTTAGTTGGAGGCCGGAGCTCTGGAAACACCATATATTTT
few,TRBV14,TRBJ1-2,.,CASSQETGPYYGYTF,TGTGCCAGCAGCCAAGAAACAGGCCCTTACTATGGCTACACCTTC
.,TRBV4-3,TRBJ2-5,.,CASSEGSGGAVETQYF,TGCGCCAGCAGCGAAGGCTCAGGCGGGGCTGTAGAGACCCAGTACTTC
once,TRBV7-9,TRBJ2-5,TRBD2,CSSSGGLAETQYF,TGTTCCAGCAGCGGGGGACTAGCGGAGACCCAGTACTTC
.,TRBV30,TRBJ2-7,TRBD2,CAWSPGLAVHEQYF,TGTGCCTGGAGCCCGGGACTAGCGGTCCACGAGCAGTACTTC
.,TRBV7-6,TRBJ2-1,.,CASSLATGWGTYNEQFF,TGTGCCAGCAGCTTAGCGACAGGTTGGGGTACATACAATGAGCAGTTCTTC
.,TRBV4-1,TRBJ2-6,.,CASSQDGASGANVLTF,TGCGCCAGCAGCCAAGATGGGGCCTCTGGGGCCAACGTCCTGACTTTC
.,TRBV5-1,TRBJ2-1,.,CASSLGLNLYNEQFF,TGCGCCAGCAGCTTGGGACTTAATCTGTACAATGAGCAGTTCTTC
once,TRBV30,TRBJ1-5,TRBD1,CALTGTGGLFGSQPQHF,TGTGCCTTAACCGGGACAGGGGGCTTGTTTGGGTCTCAGCCCCAGCATTTT
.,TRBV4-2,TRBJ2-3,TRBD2,CASSQDRTSGEGPPSDTQYF,TGTGCCAGCAGCCAAGATAGGACTAGCGGGGAAGGTCCCCCTTCAGATACGCAGTATTTT
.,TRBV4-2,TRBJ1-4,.,CASSPGQPNEKLFF,TGTGCCAGCAGCCCCGGACAGCCTAATGAAAAACTGTTTTTT
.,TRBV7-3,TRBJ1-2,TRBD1,CASSLSGQGGLHYGYTF,TGTGCCAGCAGCTTATCGGGACAGGGCGGTCTCCACTATGGCTACACCTTC
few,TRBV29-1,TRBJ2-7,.,CSVGPSGVYEQYF,TGCAGCGTTGGGCCCAGCGGTGTTTACGAGCAGTACTTC
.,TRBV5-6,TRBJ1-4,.,CASSLGHANEKLFF,TGTGCCAGCAGCTTAGGACACGCTAATGAAAAACTGTTTTTT
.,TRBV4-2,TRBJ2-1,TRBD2,CASSQELAGGFQFF,TGTGCCAGCAGCCAAGAATTGGCCGGGGGGTTCCAGTTCTTC
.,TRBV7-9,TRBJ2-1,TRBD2,CASSLYSGDYNEQFF,TGTGCCAGCAGCTTATATAGCGGGGATTACAATGAGCAGTTCTTC
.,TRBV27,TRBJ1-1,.,CASSLLRERGTEAFF,TGTGCCAGCAGTTTATTAAGGGAACGGGGCACTGAAGCTTTCTTT
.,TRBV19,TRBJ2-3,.,CASSGSLGTQYF,TGTGCCAGTAGTGGCTCACTAGGGACGCAGTATTTT
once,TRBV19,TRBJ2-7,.,CASSSRVGEQYF,TGTGCCAGTAGCAGCAGGGTTGGCGAGCAGTACTTC
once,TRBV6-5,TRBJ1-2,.,CASSYGEGLNGYTF,TGTGCCAGCAGTTACGGCGAGGGATTAAACGGCTACACCTTC
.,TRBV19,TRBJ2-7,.,CASSPRQAYEQYF,TGTGCCAGTAGTCCGCGACAGGCCTACGAGCAGTACTTC
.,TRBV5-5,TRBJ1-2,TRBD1,CASSSRTGEEHF,TGTGCCAGCAGCTCAAGGACAGGGGAGGAACACTTC
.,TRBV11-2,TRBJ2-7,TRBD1,CASSLIDRGPYEQYF,TGTGCCAGCAGCTTAATCGACAGGGGGCCCTACGAGCAGTACTTC
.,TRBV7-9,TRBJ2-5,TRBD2,CASSFRKGTSGGGQETQYF,TGTGCCAGCAGCTTCCGAAAGGGGACTAGCGGGGGAGGCCAAGAGACCCAGTACTTC
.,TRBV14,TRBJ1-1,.,CASSQERNTEAFF,TGTGCCAGCAGCCAAGAGCGTAACACTGAAGCTTTCTTT
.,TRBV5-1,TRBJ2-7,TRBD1,CASSLATGVKHEQYF,TGCGCCAGCAGCTTGGCCACAGGGGTCAAGCACGAGCAGTACTTC
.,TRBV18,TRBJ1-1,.,CASSPETAMNTEAFF,TGTGCCAGCTCACCAGAGACAGCGATGAACACTGAAGCTTTCTTT
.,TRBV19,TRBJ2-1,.,CASSSRGTGYEQFF,TGTGCCAGTAGTTCCCGGGGAACGGGCTATGAGCAGTTCTTC
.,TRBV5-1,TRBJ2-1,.,CASSLGRGNTYNEQFF,TGCGCCAGCAGCTTGGGGAGAGGGAACACCTACAATGAGCAGTTCTTC